The next 21 T cell receptor beta chains were all read from a single sample in a study of T cell responses to AZD1222 COVID-19 vaccine. TCRdb's copy holds only in-frame clones and misses some; the assay was immunoSEQ multiplex PCR. The sample includes about 92,000 clones, roughly 87% of them seen just once. The material sequenced was peripheral blood, taken on day 0 of AZD1222 vaccination. The receptors stem from an adult in good health.

As to this clone: A junction boundary mismatches the germline segment, possibly from a read error. V gene TRBV7-7 combines with J gene TRBJ2-6; 8 bases agree with TRBD1. The germline V gene has CDR1 SSHAT and CDR2 FNYEAQ (reference sequence). The CDR3 covers 17 residues. The CDR3 nucleotides read TGTGCTAGCAGCTTATCATCAGGGGGCCCTGGGGCCAACGTCCTGACTTTC. Translated, it gives CASSLSSGGPGANVLTF.

The V call is TRBV27, the J call TRBJ2-7; D might be TRBD1 or TRBD2, each matching 5 bases. Germline lookup yields CDR1 MNHEY and CDR2 SMNVEV (reference sequence). The CDR3 totals 15 residues. The V and J ends lost 5 bases and 3 bases respectively, with 17 bases between them. CDR3 sequence (DNA): TGTGCCAGCAGTCCGGGGCTCAGCCTGCACTACGAGCAGTACTTC. It encodes CASSPGLSLHYEQYF.

This clone was counted a single time. This chain uses TRBV28 with TRBJ1-4; possibly TRBD1 for D (6 bases). CDR1 MDHEN and CDR2 SYDVKM come from the germline V gene. V was trimmed by 8 bases and J by 7 bases, leaving 14 bases between them. The CDR3 is made up of 13 amino acids. In nucleotides, the CDR3 is TGTGCCAGCCGCCCCGGAGGGGGTGAAAAACTGTTTTTT. It codes for CASRPGGGEKLFF.

This clone was observed once. The chain's CDR3 is CASSPQGALVNGYTF. As DNA, the CDR3 is TGTGCCAGCAGCCCTCAGGGGGCCTTAGTGAATGGCTACACCTTC. The chain is built from TRBV28 and TRBJ1-2; TRBD1 matches at 8 bases. Germline assignment: CDR1 MDHEN and CDR2 SYDVKM. V gave up 6 bases and J gave up 6 bases; unmatched junction bases: 12. This CDR3 is 15 amino acids long.

To note about this clone: Other DNA sequences in this sample translate to the same CDR3. The gene calls are TRBV28 and TRBJ2-2; 7 nucleotides line up with TRBD1. The germline V gene has CDR1 MDHEN and CDR2 SYDVKM. The J segment lost 2 bases and the V segment lost 3 bases, leaving 3 bases of the junction unmatched. The CDR3 runs 15 residues. In nucleotides, the CDR3 is TGTGCCAGCAGTTTCAACAGGGGAAACACCGGGGAGCTGTTTTTT. This gives the protein CASSFNRGNTGELFF.

J is TRBJ2-5 and V is TRBV5-1; possibly TRBD2 for D (5 bases). Per the germline V gene, CDR1 is SGHRS and CDR2 is YFSETQ. CDR3 length equals 15 residues. The germline V and J ends were trimmed by 0 bases and 2 bases, with 11 bases remaining between them. The CDR3 loop reads CASSLGAGLQETQYF. DNA of the CDR3: TGCGCCAGCAGCTTGGGGGCGGGCTTACAAGAGACCCAGTACTTC.

The chain has TRBV10-3 and TRBJ1-5; D unresolved. CDR3 length: 13 amino acids. Trimming pared 10 bases from V and 2 bases from J, leaving 12 bases between. Germline lookup yields CDR1 ENHRY and CDR2 SYGVKD. CDR3 coding DNA: TGTGCCACGGAAGACACGGGCAATCAGCCCCAGCATTTT. It yields the protein CATEDTGNQPQHF.

This chain connects TRBV6-2 or TRBV6-3 to TRBJ1-6; tentative D call: TRBD1 (5 bases). Trimming took off 5 bases at V and 8 bases at J, with 7 bases between the two ends. The germline V gene encodes CDR1 MNHEY and CDR2 SVGEGT. The CDR3 loop spans 12 amino acids. The CDR3 spells CASSQGDSPLHF. The CDR3 nucleotides are TGTGCCAGCAGTCAGGGAGATTCACCCCTCCACTTT.

V usage is TRBV18 and J usage is TRBJ2-2; maybe TRBD2 (5 bases). The germline V gene encodes CDR1 KGHSH and CDR2 LQKENI. This CDR3 is 14 amino acids long. Trimming left V 8 bases short and J 3 bases short, with 13 bases between. CDR3 nucleotide sequence: TGTGCCAGCCAACCGGAGGAGCACACCGGGGAGCTGTTTTTT. Amino acid sequence: CASQPEEHTGELFF.

V is TRBV15 and J is TRBJ2-1; no reliable D call. The CDR3 is made up of 12 amino acids. Germline CDR1 reads LNHNV; CDR2 reads YYDKDF (reference sequence). V was clipped by 1 base and J by 11 bases, with 9 bases between them. CDR3 protein: CATSRVGLQQFF. The CDR3 region has the DNA TGTGCCACCAGCAGAGTTGGCCTGCAGCAGTTCTTC. Based on the CDR3 plus reference TRBV15 and TRBJ2-1, the full variable domain is DAMVIQNPRYQVTQFGKPVTLSCSQTLNHNVMYWYQQKSSQAPKLLFHYYDKDFNNEADTPDNFQSRRPNTSFCFLDIRSPGLGDTAMYLCATSRVGLQQFFGPGTRLTVL.

V and J are TRBV10-3 and TRBJ2-6, with 10 positions matching TRBD2. Germline V gene data show CDR1 as ENHRY and CDR2 as SYGVKD. V lost 3 bases and J lost 2; bases outside the gene matches: 7. This CDR3 has 18 residues. The CDR3 nucleotides are TGTGCCATCAGTGACCCACTAGCGGGACAAGCTGGGGCCAACGTCCTGACTTTC. This encodes CAISDPLAGQAGANVLTF.

This chain connects TRBV2 to TRBJ2-3; 7 bases agree with TRBD1. The CDR3 has 15 amino acids. Germline assignment: CDR1 SNHLY and CDR2 FYNNEI. The V segment lost 4 bases and the J segment 0 bases; nucleotides outside the gene matches: 4. The CDR3 is CASSGGTASTDTQYF. Here the CDR3 DNA reads TGTGCCAGCAGTGGTGGGACAGCTAGCACAGATACGCAGTATTTT.

The chain couples TRBV19 to TRBJ2-6; the D gene is possibly TRBD2 (6 bases). This CDR3 region has 18 residues. Trimming took off 1 base at V and 0 bases at J, with 13 bases between the two ends. From germline, CDR1 is LNHDA and CDR2 SQIVND (reference sequence). This CDR3 is CASSIAGRSDSGANVLTF. The CDR3, as DNA: TGTGCCAGTAGTATAGCTGGGAGGTCAGACTCTGGGGCCAACGTCCTGACTTTC.

This clone was detected only once. V is TRBV19 and J is TRBJ2-2, with 9 bases lining up with TRBD2. Germline V gene lookup returns CDR1 LNHDA and CDR2 SQIVND (reference sequence). The V gene end was trimmed by 7 bases and the J gene end by 7 bases; junction bases not matched to a gene: 7. This CDR3 has 14 residues. CDR3 region: CASTGTSRFGELFF. CDR3 nucleotides: TGTGCCAGTACCGGGACTAGCCGTTTCGGGGAGCTGTTTTTT.

This chain uses TRBV5-1 with TRBJ1-1; 7 bases are shared with TRBD1. V was pared by 5 bases and J by 1 base, with 8 bases of the junction left unmatched. The CDR3 has 15 residues. CDR1 is SGHRS, CDR2 YFSETQ, per germline. CDR3 coding DNA: TGCGCCAGCAGGGAAGGGACAGCATCGAACACTGAAGCTTTCTTT. This codes for CASREGTASNTEAFF.

V usage is TRBV7-2 and J usage is TRBJ1-2; D is uncertain. The CDR3 is 14 residues long. Trimming removed 5 bases at V and 3 bases at J, with 13 bases between. In germline, CDR1 is SGHTA, CDR2 FQGNSA. CDR3 residues: CASSPGGQYYGYTF. CDR3 DNA: TGTGCCAGCAGCCCAGGTGGGCAGTACTATGGCTACACCTTC.

This chain connects TRBV7-7 to TRBJ2-2; a weak D match, TRBD2 (6 bases). This CDR3 has 13 amino acids. The V end was cut by 8 bases, the J end by 2 bases, with 9 bases between. Germline assignment: CDR1 SSHAT and CDR2 FNYEAQ (reference sequence). CDR3 amino acids: CASGRLNTGELFF. The CDR3, as DNA: TGTGCCAGCGGGAGGCTCAACACCGGGGAGCTGTTTTTT.

The chain carries TRBV28 and TRBJ2-7, with TRBD2 identical over 12 bases. The length of the CDR3 is 14 residues. V shed 3 bases, J shed 5 bases, and the junction held 2 bases outside the gene matches. Germline V gene sequence: CDR1 MDHEN, CDR2 SYDVKM. CDR3 coding DNA: TGTGCCAGCAGTTTGACTAGCGGGAGAAACGAGCAGTACTTC. Its translation is CASSLTSGRNEQYF.

CDR3 nucleotides: TGTGCCAGCAGTTTAAGAGGGTCTCGGGGTCAGCCCCAGCATTTT. Translating gives CASSLRGSRGQPQHF. V is TRBV27 and J is TRBJ1-5; the D is unclear. CDR3 size: 15 residues. Trimming removed 2 bases from V and 6 bases from J, with 14 bases in between. The germline CDR1 and CDR2 sequences are MNHEY and SMNVEV (reference sequence).

The rearrangement joins TRBV19 to TRBJ2-5; TRBD2 aligns across 12 bases. The CDR3 runs to 15 residues. With 4 bases clipped from V and 6 bases from J, the junction kept 6 bases outside the gene matches. Germline lookup yields CDR1 LNHDA and CDR2 SQIVND (reference sequence). CDR3 residues: CASSTRTSGKQTQYF. As DNA, the CDR3 is TGTGCCAGTAGTACCAGGACTAGCGGGAAACAGACCCAGTACTTC.

The chain couples TRBV13 to TRBJ2-1; D gene unclear. Trimming pared 5 bases from V and 5 bases from J, leaving 7 bases between. The CDR3 has 12 amino acids. CDR1 and CDR2 from the germline V gene are PRHDT and FYEKMQ (reference sequence). The CDR3 protein is CASSPTDNEQFF. The CDR3 coding sequence is TGTGCCAGCAGCCCCACAGACAATGAGCAGTTCTTC.